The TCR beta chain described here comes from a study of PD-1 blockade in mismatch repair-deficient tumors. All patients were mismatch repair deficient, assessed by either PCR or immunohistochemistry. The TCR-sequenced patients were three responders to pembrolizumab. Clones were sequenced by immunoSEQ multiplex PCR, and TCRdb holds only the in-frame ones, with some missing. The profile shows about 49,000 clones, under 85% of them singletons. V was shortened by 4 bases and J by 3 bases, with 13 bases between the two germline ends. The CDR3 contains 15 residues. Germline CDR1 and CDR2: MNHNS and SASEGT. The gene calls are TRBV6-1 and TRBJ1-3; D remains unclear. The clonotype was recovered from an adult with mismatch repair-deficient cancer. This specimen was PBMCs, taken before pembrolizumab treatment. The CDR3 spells CASSARGTGGNTIYF. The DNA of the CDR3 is TGTGCCAGCAGTGCGAGAGGAACCGGTGGAAACACCATATATTTT.